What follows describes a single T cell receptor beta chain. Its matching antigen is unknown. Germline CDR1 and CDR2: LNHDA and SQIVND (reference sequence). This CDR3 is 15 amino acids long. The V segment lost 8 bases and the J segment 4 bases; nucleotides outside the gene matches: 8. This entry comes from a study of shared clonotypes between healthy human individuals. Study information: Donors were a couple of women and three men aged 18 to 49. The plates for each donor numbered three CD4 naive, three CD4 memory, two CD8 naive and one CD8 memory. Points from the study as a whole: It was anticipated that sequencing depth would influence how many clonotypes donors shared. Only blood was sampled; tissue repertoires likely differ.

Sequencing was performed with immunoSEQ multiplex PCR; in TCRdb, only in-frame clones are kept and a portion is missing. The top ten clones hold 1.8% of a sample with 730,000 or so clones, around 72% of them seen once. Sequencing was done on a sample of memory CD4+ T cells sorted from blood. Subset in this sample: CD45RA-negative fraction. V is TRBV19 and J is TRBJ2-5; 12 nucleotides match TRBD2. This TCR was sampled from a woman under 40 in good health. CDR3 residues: CASGGTSGPIETQYF. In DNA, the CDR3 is TGTGCCAGTGGCGGGACTAGCGGGCCAATAGAGACCCAGTACTTC.